Shown below are 11 T cell receptor beta chains from a single sample sequenced in a study of blood T cell repertoires in COVID-19 (dated by TCRdb to about 2020). The method was the immunoSEQ multiplex PCR assay. TCRdb re-hosts the immuneACCESS table, in-frame sequences only. Its copies lack some clones; in the studies checked, an unresolved V gene accounts for under half of them, and the cause for the rest is not known. For this sample there are 110,000 to 150,000 clones; approximately 86% appear just once. The top ten hold 1.8% of the sample. Sample: peripheral blood. Receptor source: a man between 65 and 85 years old with acute or convalescent COVID-19.

The CDR3 loop reads CASSSTGQGIGEKLFF. The CDR3 nucleotides are TGTGCCAGCAGTTCTACGGGCCAGGGGATAGGCGAAAAACTGTTTTTT. The V gene is TRBV5-4, the J gene TRBJ1-4; TRBD1 might be the D (6 bases). The length of the CDR3 is 16 residues. V gave up 5 bases and J gave up 8 bases, with 22 bases separating them. The V gene's germline CDR1 is SGHNT and CDR2 YYREEE (reference sequence).

The CDR3 reads CASSMTSGGAFEQYF. The CDR3 DNA sequence: TGTGCCAGCAGTATGACTAGCGGGGGGGCTTTCGAGCAGTACTTC. This chain joins TRBV6-5 and TRBJ2-7; 14 bases align to TRBD2. Germline CDR1 reads MNHEY; CDR2 reads SVGAGI. V gave up 5 bases and J gave up 6 bases; unmatched junction bases: 6. The CDR3 contains 15 residues.

This clone is a singleton in its sample. The chain combines TRBV7-9 with TRBJ2-5, with no clear D. V lost 6 bases, J lost 5 bases, and 10 bases lay in between. CDR3 length: 12 amino acids. Germline V gene lookup returns CDR1 SEHNR and CDR2 FQNEAQ (reference sequence). The CDR3 DNA sequence: TGTGCCAGCAGTCTTTTTTTGGAGACCCAGTACTTC. Translated, it gives CASSLFLETQYF. Together with reference TRBV7-9 and TRBJ2-5, the CDR3 gives the full variable domain: DTGVSQNPRHKITKRGQNVTFRCDPISEHNRLYWYRQTLGQGPEFLTYFQNEAQLEKSRLLSDRFSAERPKGSFSTLEIQRTEQGDSAMYLCASSLFLETQYFGPGTRLLVL.

In nucleotides, the CDR3 is TGCAGCGTTGACTTGGGGGGAGGGACTGAAGCTTTCTTT. Protein: CSVDLGGGTEAFF. The chain carries TRBV29-1 and TRBJ1-1; perhaps TRBD1 as D (5 bases). Looked up from germline, CDR1 is SQVTM and CDR2 is ANQGSEA. The length of the CDR3 is 13 residues. The germline V and J ends were trimmed by 3 bases and 5 bases, with 13 bases remaining between them.

The chain has TRBV19 and TRBJ1-6; 7 nucleotides agree with TRBD1. The ends lost 8 bases at V and 6 bases at J; junction bases unmatched: 4. Per the germline V gene, CDR1 is LNHDA and CDR2 is SQIVND (reference sequence). The CDR3 is made up of 13 amino acids. CDR3 in amino acids: CASGGQRNSPLHF. DNA for the CDR3: TGTGCCAGTGGGGGACAGCGTAATTCACCCCTCCACTTT.

The V gene is TRBV20-1, the J gene TRBJ2-7; TRBD2 matches 7 bases. Germline loops: CDR1 DFQATT, CDR2 SNEGSKA (reference sequence). The V gene end was trimmed by 3 bases and the J gene end by 4 bases; junction bases not matched to a gene: 15. The CDR3 covers 16 residues. The CDR3 loop is CSASPPGGRDSYEQYF. The CDR3 DNA is TGCAGTGCTAGTCCCCCGGGCGGGAGAGATTCGTACGAGCAGTACTTC.

The rearrangement links TRBV3-1 (or the pseudogene TRBV3-2) to TRBJ2-1; 7 nucleotides agree with TRBD1. Trimming removed 9 bases from V and 6 bases from J; junction bases left unmatched: 17. This CDR3 has 16 amino acids. Germline CDR1 is LGHDT and CDR2 is YNNKEL (reference sequence). Here the CDR3 reads CASAAILAGGRNEQFF. The CDR3 DNA follows: TGTGCCAGTGCCGCAATTTTGGCAGGGGGTCGCAATGAGCAGTTCTTC.

DNA for the CDR3: TGCGCCAGCAGCCTCGACAGGAAACTCTTAGCCAAAAACATTCAGTACTTC. Translation gives CASSLDRKLLAKNIQYF. The chain combines TRBV5-1 with TRBJ2-4; D is perhaps TRBD1 (6 bases). Per the germline V gene, CDR1 is SGHRS and CDR2 is YFSETQ. The CDR3 has 17 amino acids. Deletions cut 4 bases from V and 0 bases from J, with 17 bases between.

The chain is built from TRBV7-2 and TRBJ2-7, with 7 positions matching TRBD2. The CDR3 runs to 15 residues. After removal of 2 bases from V and 2 bases from J, the junction contained 6 bases not matched to a gene. The V gene's germline CDR1 is SGHTA and CDR2 FQGNSA. This chain's CDR3 is CASSLSPGGAYEQYF. The CDR3 DNA reads as TGTGCCAGCAGCTTATCCCCGGGAGGCGCCTACGAGCAGTACTTC.

The V gene is TRBV7-9, the J gene TRBJ1-1; D perhaps matches TRBD1 (5 bases). Germline-derived CDR1 and CDR2 are SEHNR and FQNEAQ (reference sequence). The CDR3 has 15 amino acids. V shed 5 bases and J shed 1 base, with 14 bases lying between them. CDR3 DNA sequence: TGTGCCAGCAGCCCCCCCGGGGGTGAGAACACTGAAGCTTTCTTT. Its translation is CASSPPGGENTEAFF.

This rearrangement joins TRBV4-1 to TRBJ2-7; 8 nucleotides agree with TRBD1. Germline V CDR1 and CDR2: MGHRA, YSYEKL. V was clipped by 2 bases and J by 2 bases; unmatched bases: 8. The CDR3 is 16 amino acids. CDR3 bases: TGCGCCAGCAGCCAAAAGGGCGGGACAGGAGCCTACGAGCAGTACTTC. Translation gives CASSQKGGTGAYEQYF.